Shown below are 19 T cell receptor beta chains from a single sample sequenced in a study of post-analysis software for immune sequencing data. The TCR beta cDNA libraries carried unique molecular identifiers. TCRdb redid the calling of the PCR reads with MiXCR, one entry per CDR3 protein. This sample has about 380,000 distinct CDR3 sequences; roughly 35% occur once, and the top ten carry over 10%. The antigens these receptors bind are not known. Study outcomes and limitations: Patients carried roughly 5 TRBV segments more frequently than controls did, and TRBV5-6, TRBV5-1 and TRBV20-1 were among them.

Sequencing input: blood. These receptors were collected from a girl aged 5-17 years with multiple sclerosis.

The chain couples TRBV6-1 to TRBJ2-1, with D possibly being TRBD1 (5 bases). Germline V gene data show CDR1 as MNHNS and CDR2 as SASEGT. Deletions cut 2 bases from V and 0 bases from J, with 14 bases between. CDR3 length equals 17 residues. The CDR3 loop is CASSEKTTVSSYNEQFF. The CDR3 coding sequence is TGTGCCAGCAGTGAAAAGACGACAGTGAGCTCCTACAATGAGCAGTTCTTC.

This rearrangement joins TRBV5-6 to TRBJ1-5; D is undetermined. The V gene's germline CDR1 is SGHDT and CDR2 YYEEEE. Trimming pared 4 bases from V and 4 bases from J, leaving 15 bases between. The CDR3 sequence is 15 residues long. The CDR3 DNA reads TGTGCCAGCAGCCGCCTTGTGGGGAAAAATCAGCCCCAGCATTTT. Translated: CASSRLVGKNQPQHF.

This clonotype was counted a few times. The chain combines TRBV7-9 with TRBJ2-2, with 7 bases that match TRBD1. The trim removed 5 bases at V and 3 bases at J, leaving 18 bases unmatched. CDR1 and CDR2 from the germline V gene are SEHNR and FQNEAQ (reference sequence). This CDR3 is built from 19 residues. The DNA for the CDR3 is TGTGCCAGCAGCAAGCCCTCCGTCGCGGACAGGACATACACCGGGGAGCTGTTTTTT. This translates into CASSKPSVADRTYTGELFF. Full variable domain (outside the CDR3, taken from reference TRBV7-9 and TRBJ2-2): DTGVSQNPRHKITKRGQNVTFRCDPISEHNRLYWYRQTLGQGPEFLTYFQNEAQLEKSRLLSDRFSAERPKGSFSTLEIQRTEQGDSAMYLCASSKPSVADRTYTGELFFGEGSRLTVL.

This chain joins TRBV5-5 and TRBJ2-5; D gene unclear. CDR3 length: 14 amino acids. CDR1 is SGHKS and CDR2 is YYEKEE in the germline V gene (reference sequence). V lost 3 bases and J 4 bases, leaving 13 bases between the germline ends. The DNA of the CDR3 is TGTGCCAGCAGCTCGCCTGGGCGGCTAGAGACCCAGTACTTC. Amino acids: CASSSPGRLETQYF.

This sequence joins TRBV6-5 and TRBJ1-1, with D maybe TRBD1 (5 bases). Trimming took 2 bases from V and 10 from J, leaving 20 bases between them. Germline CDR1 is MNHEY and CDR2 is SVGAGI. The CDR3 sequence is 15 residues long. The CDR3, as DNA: TGTGCCAGCAGTTACGGGCCCCCAGGGCTGGGAGGAGCTTTCTTT. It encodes CASSYGPPGLGGAFF.

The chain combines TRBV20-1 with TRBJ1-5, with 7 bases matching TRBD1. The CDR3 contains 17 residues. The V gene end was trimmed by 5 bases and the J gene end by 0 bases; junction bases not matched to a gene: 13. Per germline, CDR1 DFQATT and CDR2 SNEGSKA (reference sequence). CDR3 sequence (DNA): TGCAGTGCTCTCCAGGGGGGGGGAGGCTATAGCAATCAGCCCCAGCATTTT. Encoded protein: CSALQGGGGYSNQPQHF.

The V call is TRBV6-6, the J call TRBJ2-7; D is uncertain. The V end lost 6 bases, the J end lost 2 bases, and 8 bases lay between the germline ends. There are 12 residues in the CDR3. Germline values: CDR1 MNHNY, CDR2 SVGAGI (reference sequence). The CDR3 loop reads CASSATPYEQYF. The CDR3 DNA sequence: TGTGCCAGCAGCGCAACGCCCTACGAGCAGTACTTC.

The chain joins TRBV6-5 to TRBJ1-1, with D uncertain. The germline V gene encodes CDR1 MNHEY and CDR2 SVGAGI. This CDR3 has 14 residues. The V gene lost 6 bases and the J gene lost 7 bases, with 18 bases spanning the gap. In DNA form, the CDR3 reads TGTGCCAGCAGAACGACACTGTCCCCCAGTGAAGCTTTCTTT. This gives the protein CASRTTLSPSEAFF.

CDR3 loop: CASSPLGWNTEAFF. CDR3 in DNA: TGTGCCAGCAGCCCCTTGGGGTGGAACACTGAAGCTTTCTTT. The gene calls are TRBV14 and TRBJ1-1, with D unresolved. The V end lost 4 bases, the J end lost 1 base, and 10 bases lay between the germline ends. The CDR3 sequence is 14 residues long. Germline V gene lookup returns CDR1 SGHDN and CDR2 FVKESK. Drawing the rest from reference TRBV14 and TRBJ1-1, the complete variable domain is EAGVTQFPSHSVIEKGQTVTLRCDPISGHDNLYWYRRVMGKEIKFLLHFVKESKQDESGMPNNRFLAERTGGTYSTLKVQPAELEDSGVYFCASSPLGWNTEAFFGQGTRLTVV.

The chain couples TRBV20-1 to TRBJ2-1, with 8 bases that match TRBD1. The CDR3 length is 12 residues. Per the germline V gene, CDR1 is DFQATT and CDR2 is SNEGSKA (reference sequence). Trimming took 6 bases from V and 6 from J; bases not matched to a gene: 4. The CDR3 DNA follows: TGCAGTGCACTCGGACAGGGCAATGAGCAGTTCTTC. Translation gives CSALGQGNEQFF.

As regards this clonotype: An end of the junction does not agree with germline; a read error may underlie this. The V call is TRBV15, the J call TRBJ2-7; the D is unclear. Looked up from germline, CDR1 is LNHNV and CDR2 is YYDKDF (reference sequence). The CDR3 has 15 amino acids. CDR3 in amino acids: CASSRDPRVGYEQYF. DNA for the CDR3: TGTGCCTCCAGCAGAGATCCGCGTGTAGGCTACGAGCAGTACTTC.

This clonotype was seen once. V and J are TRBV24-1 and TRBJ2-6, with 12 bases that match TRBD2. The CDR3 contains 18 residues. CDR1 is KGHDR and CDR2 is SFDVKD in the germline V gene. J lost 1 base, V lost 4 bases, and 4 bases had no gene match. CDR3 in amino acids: CATSDPSGGASGANVLTF. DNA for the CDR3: TGTGCCACCAGTGACCCTAGCGGGGGGGCTTCTGGGGCCAACGTCCTGACTTTC.

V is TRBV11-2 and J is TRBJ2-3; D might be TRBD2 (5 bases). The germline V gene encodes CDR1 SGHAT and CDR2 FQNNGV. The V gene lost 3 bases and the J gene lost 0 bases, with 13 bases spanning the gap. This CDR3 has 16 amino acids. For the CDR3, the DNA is TGTGCCAGCAGCTTTGAGAGGCCGGGGAGCACAGATACGCAGTATTTT. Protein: CASSFERPGSTDTQYF. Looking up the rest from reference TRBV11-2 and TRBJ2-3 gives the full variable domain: EAGVAQSPRYKIIEKRQSVAFWCNPISGHATLYWYQQILGQGPKLLIQFQNNGVVDDSQLPKDRFSAERLKGVDSTLKIQPAKLEDSAVYLCASSFERPGSTDTQYFGPGTRLTVL.

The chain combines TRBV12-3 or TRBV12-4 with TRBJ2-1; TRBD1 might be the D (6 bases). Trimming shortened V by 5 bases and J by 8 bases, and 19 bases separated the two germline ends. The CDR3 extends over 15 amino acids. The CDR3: CASSPQGKLIDEQFF. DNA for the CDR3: TGTGCCAGCAGTCCACAGGGAAAATTAATAGATGAGCAGTTCTTC.

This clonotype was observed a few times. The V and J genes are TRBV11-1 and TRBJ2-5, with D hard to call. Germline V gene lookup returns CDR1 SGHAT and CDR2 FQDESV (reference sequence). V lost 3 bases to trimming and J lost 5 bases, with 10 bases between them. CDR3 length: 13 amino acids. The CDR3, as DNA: TGTGCCAGCAGCTTTAAGGCCTCGGAGACCCAGTACTTC. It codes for CASSFKASETQYF.

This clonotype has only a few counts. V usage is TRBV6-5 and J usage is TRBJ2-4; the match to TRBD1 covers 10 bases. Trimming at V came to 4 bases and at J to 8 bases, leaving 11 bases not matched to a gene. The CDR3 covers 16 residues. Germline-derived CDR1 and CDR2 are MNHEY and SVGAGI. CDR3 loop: CASSWGTGDVWDIQYF. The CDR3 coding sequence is TGTGCCAGCAGTTGGGGGACAGGGGATGTTTGGGACATTCAGTACTTC.

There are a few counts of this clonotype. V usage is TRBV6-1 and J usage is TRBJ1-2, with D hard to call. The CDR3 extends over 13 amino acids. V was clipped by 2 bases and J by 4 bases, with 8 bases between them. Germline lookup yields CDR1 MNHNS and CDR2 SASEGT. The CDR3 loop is CASSEYQSYGYTF. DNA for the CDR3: TGTGCCAGCAGTGAATATCAGAGCTATGGCTACACCTTC.

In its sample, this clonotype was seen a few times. The DNA for the CDR3 is TGCGCCAGCAGCTTGTTCGGGGGGGAATGGAATGAGCAGTTCTTC. Encoded protein: CASSLFGGEWNEQFF. This chain joins TRBV5-1 and TRBJ2-1, with 8 positions matching TRBD2. This CDR3 is 15 amino acids long. V was pared by 1 base and J by 7 bases, with 7 bases of the junction left unmatched. Germline values: CDR1 SGHRS, CDR2 YFSETQ.

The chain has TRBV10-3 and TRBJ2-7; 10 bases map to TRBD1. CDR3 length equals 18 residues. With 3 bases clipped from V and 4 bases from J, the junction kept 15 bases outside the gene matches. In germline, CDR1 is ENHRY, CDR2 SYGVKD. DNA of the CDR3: TGTGCCATCAGTGACCGGGACAGGGGTGCCGGAATCCAATACGAGCAGTACTTC. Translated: CAISDRDRGAGIQYEQYF.